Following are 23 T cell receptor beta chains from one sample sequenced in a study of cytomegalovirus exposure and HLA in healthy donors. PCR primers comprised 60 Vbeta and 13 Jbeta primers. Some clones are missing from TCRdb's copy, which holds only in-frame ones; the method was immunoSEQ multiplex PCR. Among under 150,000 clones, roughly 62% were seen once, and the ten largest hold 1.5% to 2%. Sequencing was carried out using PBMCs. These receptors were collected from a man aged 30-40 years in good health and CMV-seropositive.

CDR3 bases: TGTGCCATTTCAGCGGGGGGGGACGAGCAGTACTTC. It codes for CAISAGGDEQYF. The rearrangement uses TRBV7-2 and TRBJ2-7, with TRBD2 identical over 10 bases. The CDR3 loop spans 12 amino acids. Looked up from germline, CDR1 is SGHTA and CDR2 is FQGNSA. After removal of 10 bases from V and 5 bases from J, the junction contained 5 bases not matched to a gene.

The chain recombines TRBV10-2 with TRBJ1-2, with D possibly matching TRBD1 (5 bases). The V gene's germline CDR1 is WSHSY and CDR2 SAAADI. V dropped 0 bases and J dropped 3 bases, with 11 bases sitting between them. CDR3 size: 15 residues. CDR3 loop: CASSESGGRDYGYTF. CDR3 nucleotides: TGCGCCAGCAGTGAGTCGGGGGGACGGGACTATGGCTACACCTTC.

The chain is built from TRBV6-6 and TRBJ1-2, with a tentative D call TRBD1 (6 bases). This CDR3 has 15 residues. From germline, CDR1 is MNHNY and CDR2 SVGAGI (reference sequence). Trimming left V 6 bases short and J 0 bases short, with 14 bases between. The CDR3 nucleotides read TGTGCCAGCAGCAACCCACAGGGATCTAACTATGGCTACACCTTC. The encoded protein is CASSNPQGSNYGYTF.

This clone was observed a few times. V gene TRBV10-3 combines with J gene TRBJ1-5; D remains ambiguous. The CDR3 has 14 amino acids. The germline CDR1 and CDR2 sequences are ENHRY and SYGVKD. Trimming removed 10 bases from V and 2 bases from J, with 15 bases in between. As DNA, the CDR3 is TGTGCCACCAGGACGGGTGTGGGCAATCAGCCCCAGCATTTT. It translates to CATRTGVGNQPQHF.

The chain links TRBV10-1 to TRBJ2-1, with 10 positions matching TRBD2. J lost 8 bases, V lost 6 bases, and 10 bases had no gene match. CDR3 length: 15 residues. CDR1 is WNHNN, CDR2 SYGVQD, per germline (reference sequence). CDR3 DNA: TGCGCCAGCAGCACGAGCGGGAGGGTCTGGGATGAGCAGTTCTTC. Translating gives CASSTSGRVWDEQFF.

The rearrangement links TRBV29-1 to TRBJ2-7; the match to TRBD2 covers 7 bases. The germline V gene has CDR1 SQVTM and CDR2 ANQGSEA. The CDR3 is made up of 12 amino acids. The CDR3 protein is CSGLRETGEQYF. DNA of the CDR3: TGCAGTGGTTTGCGGGAGACGGGCGAGCAGTACTTC.

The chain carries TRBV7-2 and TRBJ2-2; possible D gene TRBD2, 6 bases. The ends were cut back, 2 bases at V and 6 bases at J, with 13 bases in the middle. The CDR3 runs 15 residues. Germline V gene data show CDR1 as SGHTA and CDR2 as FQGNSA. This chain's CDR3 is CASSLRTTISGELFF. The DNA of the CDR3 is TGTGCCAGCAGCTTACGGACTACCATCTCCGGGGAGCTGTTTTTT.

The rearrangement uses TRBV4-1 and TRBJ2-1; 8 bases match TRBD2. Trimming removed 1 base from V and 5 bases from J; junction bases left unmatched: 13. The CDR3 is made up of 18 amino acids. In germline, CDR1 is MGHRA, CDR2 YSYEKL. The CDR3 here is CASSQGVGSGRIDNEQFF. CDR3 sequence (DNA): TGCGCCAGCAGCCAAGGAGTAGGAAGCGGGAGAATCGACAATGAGCAGTTCTTC.

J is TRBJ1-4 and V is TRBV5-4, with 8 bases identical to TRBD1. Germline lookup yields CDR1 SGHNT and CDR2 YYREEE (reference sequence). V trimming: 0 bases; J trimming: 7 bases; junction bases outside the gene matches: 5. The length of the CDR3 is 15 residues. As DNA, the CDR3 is TGTGCCAGCAGCTTGGACTCAGGGGGCCGTGAAAAACTGTTTTTT. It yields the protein CASSLDSGGREKLFF.

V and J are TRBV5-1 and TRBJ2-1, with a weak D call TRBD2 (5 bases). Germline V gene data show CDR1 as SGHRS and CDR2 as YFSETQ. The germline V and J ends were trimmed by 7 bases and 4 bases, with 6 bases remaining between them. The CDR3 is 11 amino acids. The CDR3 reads CASGEYNEQFF. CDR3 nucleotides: TGCGCCAGCGGGGAGTACAATGAGCAGTTCTTC.

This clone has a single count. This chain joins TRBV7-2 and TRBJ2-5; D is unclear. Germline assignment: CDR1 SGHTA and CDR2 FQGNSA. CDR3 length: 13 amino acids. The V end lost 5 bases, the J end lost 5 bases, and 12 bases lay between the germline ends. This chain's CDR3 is CASSPPAGETQYF. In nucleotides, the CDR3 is TGTGCCAGCAGCCCGCCAGCCGGGGAGACCCAGTACTTC. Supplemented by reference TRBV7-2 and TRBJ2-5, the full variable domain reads GAGVSQSPSNKVTEKGKDVELRCDPISGHTALYWYRQSLGQGLEFLIYFQGNSAPDKSGLPSDRFSAERTGGSVSTLTIQRTQQEDSAVYLCASSPPAGETQYFGPGTRLLVL.

CDR3 sequence: CASSGGTSGSTDTQYF. The CDR3 DNA reads as TGTGCCAGCAGCGGCGGGACTAGCGGATCCACAGATACGCAGTATTTT. V and J are TRBV5-4 and TRBJ2-3; 11 bases line up with TRBD2. The ends lost 4 bases at V and 2 bases at J; junction bases unmatched: 6. Germline V gene lookup returns CDR1 SGHNT and CDR2 YYREEE (reference sequence). CDR3 size: 16 residues. Together with reference TRBV5-4 and TRBJ2-3, the CDR3 gives the full variable domain: ETGVTQSPTHLIKTRGQQVTLRCSSQSGHNTVSWYQQALGQGPQFIFQYYREEENGRGNFPPRFSGLQFPNYSSELNVNALELDDSALYLCASSGGTSGSTDTQYFGPGTRLTVL.

The CDR3 DNA sequence: TGTGCCAGCAGTGTAGGGACTAGCGGGAGTAATGAGCAGTTCTTC. Translating it yields CASSVGTSGSNEQFF. V is TRBV6-4 and J is TRBJ2-1; 14 bases fit TRBD2. With 4 bases clipped from V and 7 bases from J, the junction kept 3 bases outside the gene matches. This CDR3 is 15 amino acids long. The germline V gene encodes CDR1 MRHNA and CDR2 SNTAGT.

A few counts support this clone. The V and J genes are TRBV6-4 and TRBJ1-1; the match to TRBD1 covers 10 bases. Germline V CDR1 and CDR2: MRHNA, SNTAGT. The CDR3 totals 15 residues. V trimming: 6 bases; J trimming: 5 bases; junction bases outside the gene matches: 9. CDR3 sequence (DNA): TGTGCCAGCAGCCCGACAGGGGGCACGAGTACTGAAGCTTTCTTT. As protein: CASSPTGGTSTEAFF.

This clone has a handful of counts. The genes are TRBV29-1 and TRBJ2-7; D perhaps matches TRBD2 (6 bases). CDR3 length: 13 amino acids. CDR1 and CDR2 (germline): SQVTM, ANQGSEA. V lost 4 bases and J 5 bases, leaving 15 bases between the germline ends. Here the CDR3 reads CSVGPGLIDEQYF. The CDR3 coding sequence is TGCAGCGTTGGTCCAGGACTAATTGACGAGCAGTACTTC.

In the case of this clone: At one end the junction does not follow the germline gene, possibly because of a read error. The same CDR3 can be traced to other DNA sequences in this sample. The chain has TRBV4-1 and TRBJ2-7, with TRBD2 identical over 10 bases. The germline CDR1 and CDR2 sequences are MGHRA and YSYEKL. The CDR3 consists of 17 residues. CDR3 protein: CASSQDKLAGFSYEQYF. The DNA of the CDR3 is TGCGCCAGCAGCCAAGATAAACTAGCGGGGTTCTCCTACGAGCAGTATTTC.

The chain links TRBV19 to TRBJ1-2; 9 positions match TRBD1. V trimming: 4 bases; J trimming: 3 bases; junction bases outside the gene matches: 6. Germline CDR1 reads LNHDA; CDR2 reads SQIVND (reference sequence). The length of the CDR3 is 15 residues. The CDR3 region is CASSKPGQGHYGYTF. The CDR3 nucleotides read TGTGCCAGTAGTAAACCGGGACAGGGTCACTATGGCTACACCTTC.

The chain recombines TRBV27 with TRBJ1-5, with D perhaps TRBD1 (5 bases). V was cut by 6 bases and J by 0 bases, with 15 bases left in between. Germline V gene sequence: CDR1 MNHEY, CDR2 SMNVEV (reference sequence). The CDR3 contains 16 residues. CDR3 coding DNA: TGTGCCAGCAGACTACTCTCAACAGGTAGCAATCAGCCCCAGCATTTT. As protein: CASRLLSTGSNQPQHF.

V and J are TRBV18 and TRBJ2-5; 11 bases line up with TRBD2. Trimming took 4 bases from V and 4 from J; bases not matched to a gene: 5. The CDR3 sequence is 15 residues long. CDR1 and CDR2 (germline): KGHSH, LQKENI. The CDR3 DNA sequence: TGTGCCAGCTCACACCCAACTAGCGGGAGAGAGACCCAGTACTTC. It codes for CASSHPTSGRETQYF.

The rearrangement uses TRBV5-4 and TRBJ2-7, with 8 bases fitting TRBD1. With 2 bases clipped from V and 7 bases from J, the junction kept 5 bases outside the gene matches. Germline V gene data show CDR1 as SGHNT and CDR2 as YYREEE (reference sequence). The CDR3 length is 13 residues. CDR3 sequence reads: CASSFQGAGEQYF. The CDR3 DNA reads TGTGCCAGCAGCTTCCAGGGGGCGGGTGAGCAGTACTTC.

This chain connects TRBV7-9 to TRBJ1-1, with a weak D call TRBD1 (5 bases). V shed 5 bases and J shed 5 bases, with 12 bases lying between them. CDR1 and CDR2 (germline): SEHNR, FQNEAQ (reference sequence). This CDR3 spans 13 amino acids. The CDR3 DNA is TGTGCCAGCAGCGGAGGGGTAAAAACTGAAGCTTTCTTT. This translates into CASSGGVKTEAFF.

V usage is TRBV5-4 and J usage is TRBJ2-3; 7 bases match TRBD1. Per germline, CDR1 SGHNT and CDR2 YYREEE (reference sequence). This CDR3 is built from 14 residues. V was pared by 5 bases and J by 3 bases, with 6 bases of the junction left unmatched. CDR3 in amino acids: CASRRQTGTDTQYF. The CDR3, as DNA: TGTGCCAGCAGACGGCAGACAGGGACAGATACGCAGTATTTT.

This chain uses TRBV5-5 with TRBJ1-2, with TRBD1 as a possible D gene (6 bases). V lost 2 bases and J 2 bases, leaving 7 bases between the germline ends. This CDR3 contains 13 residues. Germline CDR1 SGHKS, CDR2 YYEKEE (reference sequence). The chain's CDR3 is CASSFQGNYGYTF. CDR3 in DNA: TGTGCCAGCAGCTTCCAGGGGAACTATGGCTACACCTTC.